One sample yielded the 22 T cell receptor beta chains listed below, sequenced in a study of blood T cell repertoires in COVID-19. The assay was immunoSEQ multiplex PCR, and TCRdb's table has in-frame clones only and misses some. The sample includes about 480,000 clones, about 90% of them seen just once. Source material: PBMCs or T cells enriched from blood (not recorded which). The receptors derive from a woman aged 18-29 years with acute COVID-19.

This clone showed up just a few times. This specimen includes other DNA sequences encoding the same CDR3. The chain employs TRBV5-1 and TRBJ1-1; a possible D gene is TRBD1 (6 bases). The CDR3 runs 13 residues. V lost 2 bases, J lost 1 base, and 6 bases lay in between. CDR1 is SGHRS, CDR2 YFSETQ, per germline. The CDR3 loop is CASSLGGNTEAFF. The CDR3 DNA follows: TGCGCCAGCAGCTTAGGGGGGAACACTGAAGCTTTCTTT. Combining the CDR3 with reference TRBV5-1 and TRBJ1-1 gives the whole variable domain KAGVTQTPRYLIKTRGQQVTLSCSPISGHRSVSWYQQTPGQGLQFLFEYFSETQRNKGNFPGRFSGRQFSNSRSEMNVSTLELGDSALYLCASSLGGNTEAFFGQGTRLTVV.

The V gene is TRBV5-1, the J gene TRBJ2-5, with D possibly being TRBD2 (6 bases). The germline CDR1 and CDR2 sequences are SGHRS and YFSETQ. V was pared by 4 bases and J by 3 bases, with 16 bases between. This CDR3 is 15 amino acids long. The CDR3 nucleotides are TGCGCCAGCAGCCCGGGACTCTTAAATAAAGAGACCCAGTACTTC. It codes for CASSPGLLNKETQYF.

The chain links TRBV5-5 to TRBJ2-2; 10 positions match TRBD1. Germline CDR1 and CDR2: SGHKS and YYEKEE (reference sequence). Unmatched junction bases numbered 9, after V lost 3 bases and J lost 4 bases. The CDR3 loop spans 17 amino acids. CDR3 sequence (DNA): TGTGCCAGCAGCTGGGGTGGGACAGGGGTTGCCACCGGGGAGCTGTTTTTT. It translates to CASSWGGTGVATGELFF.

The chain carries TRBV2 and TRBJ2-5, with 7 bases fitting TRBD1. This CDR3 has 14 residues. V dropped 10 bases and J dropped 0; count of bases not matched to a gene: 8. CDR1 and CDR2 from the germline V gene are SNHLY and FYNNEI. CDR3: CATVDRVYQETQYF. The CDR3 nucleotides read TGTGCCACCGTAGACAGGGTGTACCAAGAGACCCAGTACTTC.

J is TRBJ1-6 and V is TRBV2, with 10 bases matching TRBD1. Germline values: CDR1 SNHLY, CDR2 FYNNEI. The V segment lost 5 bases and the J segment 1 base; nucleotides outside the gene matches: 11. This CDR3 is built from 19 residues. The CDR3 DNA is TGTGCCAGCAGTTTCCGGGACAGGGGTTTTGGGTCCTATAATTCACCCCTCCACTTT. This gives the protein CASSFRDRGFGSYNSPLHF. The variable domain in full, with the rest retrieved from reference TRBV2 and TRBJ1-6, is EPEVTQTPSHQVTQMGQEVILRCVPISNHLYFYWYRQILGQKVEFLVSFYNNEISEKSEIFDDQFSVERPDGSNFTLKIRSTKLEDSAMYFCASSFRDRGFGSYNSPLHFGNGTRLTVT.

The rearrangement uses TRBV3-1 (or the pseudogene TRBV3-2) and TRBJ1-2; D is uncertain. The V end was cut by 0 bases, the J end by 2 bases, with 10 bases between. CDR1 and CDR2 from the germline V gene are LGHDT and YNNKEL (reference sequence). The CDR3 is made up of 15 amino acids. CDR3 loop: CASSQDLAANYGYTF. Here the CDR3 DNA reads TGTGCCAGCAGCCAAGATCTGGCCGCAAACTATGGCTACACCTTC.

For this clone: Other DNA sequences in the sample encode the same CDR3. This chain uses TRBV5-1 with TRBJ1-1, with 8 bases that match TRBD1. V lost 2 bases to trimming and J lost 0 bases; unmatched junction nucleotides: 3. The germline V gene has CDR1 SGHRS and CDR2 YFSETQ. This CDR3 is 15 amino acids long. The CDR3 DNA is TGCGCCAGCAGCTTAGGACAGGGAATGAACACTGAAGCTTTCTTT. It codes for CASSLGQGMNTEAFF.

As regards this clone: At one boundary the junction diverges from the germline segment, which might be a read error. The gene calls are TRBV7-7 and TRBJ2-5; the D gene is possibly TRBD2 (6 bases). Germline V lookup: CDR1 SSHAT, CDR2 FNYEAQ (reference sequence). The CDR3 has 16 residues. CDR3 nucleotide sequence: TGTGCTAGCAGCTTAGGAAGACTAGTACGAGGAGAGACCCAGTACTTC. Encoded protein: CASSLGRLVRGETQYF.

This chain connects TRBV10-1 to TRBJ2-7; perhaps TRBD1 as D (5 bases). The germline gives CDR1 WNHNN, CDR2 SYGVQD (reference sequence). V was cut by 4 bases and J by 2 bases, with 12 bases left in between. CDR3 length equals 14 residues. CDR3 coding DNA: TGCGCCAGCAGTGTGGCAGGGATAACCTACGAGCAGTACTTC. This codes for CASSVAGITYEQYF.

This clone was counted between two and nine times. The rearrangement uses TRBV6-5 and TRBJ1-2, with TRBD1 identical over 8 bases. CDR1 is MNHEY and CDR2 is SVGAGI in the germline V gene. V shed 5 bases and J 3 bases; nucleotides not matched to a gene: 5. The CDR3 spans 14 residues. The CDR3 nucleotides are TGTGCCAGCAGTACGGGACAGGCCCACTATGGCTACACCTTC. This translates into CASSTGQAHYGYTF.

The chain carries TRBV27 and TRBJ2-7; 8 bases map to TRBD2. CDR1 is MNHEY and CDR2 is SMNVEV in the germline V gene (reference sequence). The CDR3 spans 13 residues. Trimming removed 5 bases from V and 3 bases from J; junction bases left unmatched: 3. Written as DNA, the CDR3 is TGTGCCAGCAGTGGGACTAGTAGCTACGAGCAGTACTTC. Residues: CASSGTSSYEQYF.

The gene calls are TRBV19 and TRBJ2-5, with 8 nucleotides matching TRBD2. Germline V gene lookup returns CDR1 LNHDA and CDR2 SQIVND (reference sequence). The CDR3 covers 15 residues. The V segment lost 7 bases and the J segment 5 bases; nucleotides outside the gene matches: 12. The CDR3 DNA reads TGTGCCAGTACCCCAGGCCGGGGGGGACGGGAGACCCAGTACTTC. Its translation: CASTPGRGGRETQYF.

To note about this clone: In the same sample, other DNA sequences code for this CDR3. The V gene is TRBV7-3, the J gene TRBJ2-5, with D perhaps matching TRBD2 (6 bases). The V gene's germline CDR1 is SGHTA and CDR2 FQGTGA. The ends were cut back, 0 bases at V and 4 bases at J, with 6 bases in the middle. This CDR3 has 13 amino acids. The CDR3, as DNA: TGTGCCAGCAGCTTAACCGGGGGAGAGACCCAGTACTTC. As protein: CASSLTGGETQYF. The whole variable domain, remainder taken from reference TRBV7-3 and TRBJ2-5, is GAGVSQTPSNKVTEKGKYVELRCDPISGHTALYWYRQSLGQGPEFLIYFQGTGAADDSGLPNDRFFAVRPEGSVSTLKIQRTERGDSAVYLCASSLTGGETQYFGPGTRLLVL.

This chain connects TRBV5-1 to TRBJ2-1; 11 bases are shared with TRBD1. CDR1 is SGHRS and CDR2 is YFSETQ in the germline V gene. The CDR3 has 13 amino acids. V lost 6 bases to trimming and J lost 6 bases; unmatched junction nucleotides: 2. The CDR3: CASTGTGGNEQFF. In DNA, the CDR3 is TGCGCCAGCACCGGGACAGGGGGCAATGAGCAGTTCTTC. The whole variable domain, remainder taken from reference TRBV5-1 and TRBJ2-1, is KAGVTQTPRYLIKTRGQQVTLSCSPISGHRSVSWYQQTPGQGLQFLFEYFSETQRNKGNFPGRFSGRQFSNSRSEMNVSTLELGDSALYLCASTGTGGNEQFFGPGTRLTVL.

Points on this clone: The conserved final phenylalanine or tryptophan is absent from the CDR3, which likely points to a read error. No DNA is shown, since the ends of the CDR3 on it are uncertain; the CDR3 is the one TCRdb lists. The V call is TRBV20-1, the J call TRBJ2-7; the table's D call, TRBD1, was not checked against the DNA. CDR1 and CDR2 (germline): DFQATT, SNEGSKA (reference sequence). The CDR3 is 10 amino acids in total, end residues counted. The CDR3: CSASLGQPLI.

The chain couples TRBV5-6 to TRBJ1-4; D possibly corresponds to TRBD1 (6 bases). V dropped 4 bases and J dropped 7 bases, with 14 bases sitting between them. Looked up from germline, CDR1 is SGHDT and CDR2 is YYEEEE. The CDR3 extends over 14 amino acids. CDR3 coding DNA: TGTGCCAGCAGCAAAGACAGGACTCGTGAAAAACTGTTTTTT. Its translation is CASSKDRTREKLFF.

V is TRBV10-3 and J is TRBJ2-5; possible D gene TRBD1, 5 bases. Trimming removed 2 bases at V and 8 bases at J, with 12 bases between. The CDR3 totals 13 residues. The germline V gene has CDR1 ENHRY and CDR2 SYGVKD. The CDR3 sequence is CAISEGQRDTQYF. The CDR3 DNA reads as TGTGCCATCAGTGAGGGACAACGTGATACCCAGTACTTC.

The chain is built from TRBV6-9 and TRBJ1-5; D ambiguous. This CDR3 is built from 15 residues. Trimming stripped 4 bases from V and 3 bases from J, with 13 bases between. Germline assignment: CDR1 MNHGY and CDR2 SVAAGI. DNA for the CDR3: TGTGCCAGCAGTTGGGCGGGCGTTCCCAATCAGCCCCAGCATTTT. It translates to CASSWAGVPNQPQHF.

The chain couples TRBV7-9 to TRBJ1-6; 8 bases line up with TRBD1. Germline V CDR1 and CDR2: SEHNR, FQNEAQ (reference sequence). V dropped 1 base and J dropped 6; count of bases not matched to a gene: 8. The CDR3 sequence is 17 residues long. The CDR3 coding sequence is TGTGCCAGCAGCTTAGATCCGGGACAGGCCCTTAATTCACCCCTCCACTTT. It encodes CASSLDPGQALNSPLHF.

The CDR3 loop is CASSQGLRGGTGELFF. CDR3 sequence (DNA): TGCGCCAGCAGCCAAGGGTTGCGGGGGGGGACCGGGGAGCTGTTTTTT. This rearrangement joins TRBV4-3 to TRBJ2-2, with 9 bases aligning to TRBD2. CDR3 size: 16 residues. Germline assignment: CDR1 LGHNA and CDR2 YSLEER. V was pared by 1 base and J by 5 bases, with 5 bases of the junction left unmatched.

The chain links TRBV7-2 to TRBJ1-2, with 7 bases identical to TRBD1. The CDR3 has 14 residues. CDR1 is SGHTA and CDR2 is FQGNSA in the germline V gene. Germline trimming cut 0 bases from V and 10 bases from J; bases unmatched to any gene: 8. The CDR3 DNA reads TGTGCCAGCAGCTTAGCGCGGGGCAGGGGGGACTACACCTTC. It codes for CASSLARGRGDYTF.

This chain links TRBV6-2 or TRBV6-3 with TRBJ1-4; D unresolved. This CDR3 spans 11 amino acids. Trimming left V 6 bases short and J 7 bases short, with 6 bases between. Germline CDR1 reads MNHEY; CDR2 reads SVGEGT. DNA for the CDR3: TGTGCCAGCAGCCCCCGTGAAAAACTGTTTTTT. Translation gives CASSPREKLFF.